This T cell receptor beta chain derives from a study of cytomegalovirus exposure and HLA in healthy donors. Study details: An early data release held tens of millions of unique TCRs from HLA-typed donors.

V gave up 8 bases and J gave up 11 bases, with 16 bases separating them. Germline V gene data show CDR1 as LNHDA and CDR2 as SQIVND (reference sequence). This CDR3 has 12 amino acids. Broader study findings: There were over 150 TCR beta chains listed as cytomegalovirus-associated. What was likely a sequencing artifact was a cluster of highly shared sequence variants. Earlier analysis found most TCR beta V segments productive about 87% or about 30% of the time.

For this clone: No antigen is known for it.

The PCR had 60 Vbeta and 13 Jbeta primers. Sequencing used immunoSEQ multiplex PCR; TCRdb keeps in-frame clones, though not all of them. This table holds 200,000 or so clones, 84% found once. J is TRBJ1-5 and V is TRBV19, with TRBD1 as a possible D gene (5 bases). The receptor's source is a boy younger than 18 in good health and CMV-seronegative. The sequenced sample consisted of PBMCs. The chain's CDR3 is CASGNRTRTQHF. CDR3 nucleotide sequence: TGTGCCAGTGGGAACAGGACCCGCACCCAGCATTTT.